These T cell receptor beta chains were read from a single sample in a study of T-cell memory formation after mild COVID-19. TCRdb called the 5' RACE reads again in MiXCR, with one record for every CDR3 protein. The repertoire has roughly 180,000 distinct CDR3 sequences, about 18% of them found once; the top ten carry roughly 3.7%. Sequences were obtained from PBMCs or a T cell subset sorted from them (not recorded which). The receptors were gathered from a man between 18 and 29 years old who had mild COVID-19 (a few samples of this study predate the infection). Cell type and time point are not known. Both conserved end residues are part of each CDR3. Each record gives: clone size, D gene, V gene, J gene, CDR3 protein, CDR3 DNA. A D gene is named only where the DNA matches it firmly. Clone size is stated in some rows and not others, as once, few, many or a class when expanded.

-	-	TRBV6-2/TRBV6-3	TRBJ1-5	CASSYMAQANQPQHF	TGTGCCAGCAGTTATATGGCCCAGGCCAATCAGCCCCAGCATTTT
-	-	TRBV7-8	TRBJ2-3	CASSLAEADTQYF	TGTGCCAGCAGCTTAGCGGAAGCAGATACGCAGTATTTT
few	-	TRBV6-2/TRBV6-3	TRBJ2-3	CASTARPGTQYF	TGTGCCAGCACCGCCCGGCCGGGCACGCAGTATTTT
few	TRBD2	TRBV27	TRBJ2-2	CARTSGRNTGELFF	TGTGCCAGGACTAGCGGGCGCAACACCGGGGAGCTGTTTTTT
-	-	TRBV2	TRBJ1-6	CASSEYSGGDSPLHF	TGTGCCAGCAGTGAATATTCAGGTGGCGATTCACCCCTCCACTTT
-	-	TRBV6-2/TRBV6-3	TRBJ1-4	CASTTVYEKLFF	TGTGCCAGCACGACTGTATATGAAAAACTGTTTTTT
many	-	TRBV4-3	TRBJ2-2	CASSQDVAGVGGELFF	TGCGCCAGCAGCCAAGATGTCGCAGGGGTAGGCGGGGAGCTGTTTTTT
-	-	TRBV11-1	TRBJ1-1	CASSFRDGFEAFF	TGTGCCAGCAGCTTCCGTGACGGATTTGAAGCTTTCTTT
few	-	TRBV4-3	TRBJ1-4	CASSQGRGGALEKLFF	TGCGCCAGCAGCCAAGGCCGGGGCGGGGCCCTGGAAAAACTGTTTTTT
few	-	TRBV7-2	TRBJ2-1	CASSLGLAVEQFF	TGTGCCAGCAGCTTAGGATTAGCGGTTGAGCAGTTCTTC
-	TRBD1	TRBV27	TRBJ2-5	CASSRTGVAGETQYF	TGTGCCAGCAGCAGGACAGGGGTTGCGGGAGAGACCCAGTACTTC
-	TRBD2	TRBV9	TRBJ2-5	CASSVSGGARLETQYF	TGTGCCAGCAGCGTCAGCGGGGGGGCGAGGCTGGAGACCCAGTACTTC
-	-	TRBV11-2	TRBJ2-5	CASSLGGGVETQYF	TGTGCCAGCAGCTTAGGGGGGGGCGTGGAGACCCAGTACTTC
-	TRBD1	TRBV5-4	TRBJ2-2	CASSSGQDSVAGELFF	TGTGCCAGCAGCTCGGGACAGGATTCAGTCGCCGGGGAGCTGTTTTTT
-	-	TRBV4-3	TRBJ1-2	CASSLETGSYGYTF	TGCGCCAGCAGCCTTGAGACAGGCTCCTATGGCTACACCTTC
-	TRBD1	TRBV2	TRBJ2-2	CASRQGASGELFF	TGTGCCAGCAGACAGGGGGCCTCCGGGGAGCTGTTTTTT
few	TRBD2	TRBV5-6	TRBJ2-1	CASSSMFGGSGGPSYNEQFF	TGTGCCAGCAGCTCGATGTTCGGCGGTAGCGGGGGGCCTTCCTACAATGAGCAGTTCTTC
few	TRBD2	TRBV4-2	TRBJ2-2	CASSHDLPGLAADRGLFF	TGTGCCAGCAGCCATGACTTACCGGGACTAGCGGCGGACCGGGGGCTGTTTTTT
few	-	TRBV7-6	TRBJ2-1	CASSLQDARDRFF	TGTGCCAGCAGCTTACAGGACGCCAGGGATCGGTTCTTC
-	-	TRBV5-1	TRBJ1-2	CASSLGQRYGYTF	TGCGCCAGCAGCTTGGGACAGCGCTATGGCTACACCTTC
-	-	TRBV7-2	TRBJ1-3	CASSLVRREDTIYF	TGTGCCAGCAGCTTAGTTCGTCGGGAGGACACCATATATTTT
-	-	TRBV7-2	TRBJ1-6	CASSLVRAYNSPLHF	TGTGCCAGCAGCTTAGTCCGGGCCTATAATTCACCCCTCCACTTT
-	TRBD1	TRBV4-3	TRBJ1-1	CASSRGTGGTEAFF	TGCGCCAGCAGCCGCGGGACAGGGGGCACTGAAGCTTTCTTT
-	-	TRBV7-2	TRBJ1-2	CASSPSQNYGYTF	TGTGCCAGCAGCCCATCCCAGAACTATGGCTACACCTTC
few	-	TRBV6-1	TRBJ1-1	CASSRGADTEAFF	TGTGCCAGCAGCCGGGGAGCGGACACTGAAGCTTTCTTT
-	-	TRBV25-1	TRBJ2-1	CASSDAGLHNEQFF	TGTGCCAGCAGTGACGCCGGACTACACAATGAGCAGTTCTTC
-	-	TRBV20-1	TRBJ2-1	CSAPLRGLEQFF	TGCAGTGCTCCCCTTAGGGGACTTGAGCAGTTCTTC
many	-	TRBV24-1	TRBJ1-5	CATSHRLGNQPQHF	TGTGCCACCAGTCATCGCCTGGGTAATCAGCCCCAGCATTTT
-	-	TRBV12-3/TRBV12-4	TRBJ2-2	CASRLMRGSTGELFF	TGTGCCAGCAGACTTATGAGGGGGAGTACCGGGGAGCTGTTTTTT
few	-	TRBV3-1	TRBJ1-1	CASSQSWQNTEAFF	TGTGCCAGCAGCCAATCCTGGCAGAACACTGAAGCTTTCTTT
-	TRBD2	TRBV4-3	TRBJ2-3	CASSQDSSGGAGDTQYF	TGCGCCAGCAGCCAAGATTCTAGCGGGGGGGCGGGAGATACGCAGTATTTT
-	TRBD2	TRBV11-1	TRBJ2-5	CASSFGTSGLETQYF	TGTGCCAGCAGCTTTGGGACTAGCGGACTGGAGACCCAGTACTTC
-	TRBD1	TRBV12-3/TRBV12-4	TRBJ1-4	CASSFSFRGTGYEKLFF	TGTGCCAGCAGTTTCTCGTTTCGGGGGACAGGGTACGAAAAACTGTTTTTT
few	-	TRBV5-4	TRBJ2-1	CASSLYSLWGDEQFF	TGTGCCAGCAGCTTGTACAGCCTGTGGGGCGATGAGCAGTTCTTC
-	-	TRBV2	TRBJ1-5	CASRPGPSENQPQHF	TGTGCCAGCAGGCCTGGTCCGAGCGAAAATCAGCCCCAGCATTTT
-	-	TRBV11-2	TRBJ2-5	CASSWWQETQYF	TGTGCCAGCAGCTGGTGGCAAGAGACCCAGTACTTC
few	-	TRBV24-1	TRBJ2-3	CATSDSRGAHTQYF	TGTGCCACCAGTGATTCCCGGGGGGCGCATACGCAGTATTTT
few	TRBD1	TRBV19	TRBJ2-1	CASGQGGYNEQFF	TGTGCCAGCGGACAGGGAGGCTACAATGAGCAGTTCTTC
few	TRBD1	TRBV5-1	TRBJ2-5	CASSWGYRGETQYF	TGCGCCAGCAGCTGGGGGTACAGGGGAGAGACCCAGTACTTC
-	TRBD2	TRBV6-5	TRBJ2-5	CASSYGGGAGQTQYF	TGTGCCAGCAGTTACGGCGGGGGGGCTGGACAGACCCAGTACTTC
-	-	TRBV7-9	TRBJ2-7	CASSFTAGMYEQYF	TGTGCCAGCAGCTTTACGGCGGGTATGTACGAGCAGTACTTC
few	-	TRBV9	TRBJ2-3	CASSVGPVSTDTQYF	TGTGCCAGCAGCGTAGGACCCGTTAGCACAGATACGCAGTATTTT
-	-	TRBV9	TRBJ1-5	CASSGPGQYQPQHF	TGTGCCAGCAGCGGACCAGGACAATATCAGCCCCAGCATTTT
-	-	TRBV5-1	TRBJ1-4	CASSLAEAGNEKLFF	TGCGCCAGCAGCTTGGCCGAGGCAGGGAATGAAAAACTGTTTTTT
-	-	TRBV20-1	TRBJ1-2	CSKLGDTYGYTF	TGCAGTAAACTCGGGGATACCTATGGCTACACCTTC
few	-	TRBV7-2	TRBJ1-4	CASSLALRRNNEKLFF	TGTGCCAGCAGCTTAGCGCTTCGACGGAATAATGAAAAACTGTTTTTT
-	-	TRBV5-1	TRBJ2-3	CASSLAVTGGVDTQYF	TGCGCCAGCAGCTTGGCCGTCACAGGGGGGGTGGATACGCAGTATTTT
-	TRBD1	TRBV24-1	TRBJ2-5	CATSDLGQGMETQYF	TGTGCCACCAGTGATTTGGGACAGGGGATGGAGACCCAGTACTTC
-	-	TRBV28	TRBJ2-7	CASSVGGLEQYF	TGTGCCAGCAGTGTAGGGGGGCTCGAGCAGTACTTC
-	TRBD1	TRBV7-3	TRBJ2-1	CASRASGGPYNEQFF	TGTGCCAGCAGGGCTTCAGGGGGACCCTACAATGAGCAGTTCTTC
-	-	TRBV11-1	TRBJ2-5	CASSSTAGGETQYF	TGTGCCAGCAGCTCGACAGCGGGCGGGGAGACCCAGTACTTC
-	TRBD2	TRBV11-2	TRBJ2-3	CASSFLLAAPGDTQYF	TGTGCCAGCAGCTTCCTACTAGCGGCCCCGGGGGATACGCAGTATTTT
-	TRBD2	TRBV12-3/TRBV12-4	TRBJ2-1	CAVGLAGYNEQFF	TGTGCCGTCGGACTAGCGGGCTACAATGAGCAGTTCTTC
few	-	TRBV7-9	TRBJ1-1	CASSLEGGREGSEAFF	TGTGCCAGCAGCTTAGAGGGCGGCAGGGAAGGTTCCGAAGCTTTCTTT